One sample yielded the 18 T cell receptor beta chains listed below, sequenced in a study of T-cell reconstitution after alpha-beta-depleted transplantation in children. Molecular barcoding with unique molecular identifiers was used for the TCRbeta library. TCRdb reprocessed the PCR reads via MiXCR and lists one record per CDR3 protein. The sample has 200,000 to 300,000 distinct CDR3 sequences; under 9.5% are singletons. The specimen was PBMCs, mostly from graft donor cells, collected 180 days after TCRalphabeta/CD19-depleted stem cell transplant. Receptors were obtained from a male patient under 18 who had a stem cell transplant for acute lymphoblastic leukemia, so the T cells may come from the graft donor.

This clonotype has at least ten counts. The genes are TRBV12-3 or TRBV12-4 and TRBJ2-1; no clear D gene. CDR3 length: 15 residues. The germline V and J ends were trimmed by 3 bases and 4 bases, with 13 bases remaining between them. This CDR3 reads CASSFRPVGYNEQFF. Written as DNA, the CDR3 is TGTGCCAGCAGTTTCAGGCCGGTGGGGTACAATGAGCAGTTCTTC.

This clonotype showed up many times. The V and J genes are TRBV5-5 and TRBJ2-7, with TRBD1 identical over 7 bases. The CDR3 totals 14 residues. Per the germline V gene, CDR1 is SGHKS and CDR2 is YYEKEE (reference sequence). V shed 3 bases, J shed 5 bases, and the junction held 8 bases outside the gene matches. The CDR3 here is CASSWTGGMDEQYF. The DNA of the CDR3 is TGTGCCAGCAGCTGGACAGGAGGCATGGACGAGCAGTACTTC.

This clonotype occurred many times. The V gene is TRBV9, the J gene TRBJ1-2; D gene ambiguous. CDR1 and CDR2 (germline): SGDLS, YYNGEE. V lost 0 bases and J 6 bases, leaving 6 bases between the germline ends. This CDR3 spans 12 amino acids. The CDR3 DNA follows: TGTGCCAGCAGCGTAGCCGGGAATGGCTACACCTTC. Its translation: CASSVAGNGYTF.

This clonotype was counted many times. In DNA, the CDR3 is TGTGCCAGCAGCCCCGGTCGGACAGGGAACTACGAGCAGTACTTC. Residues: CASSPGRTGNYEQYF. V gene TRBV28 combines with J gene TRBJ2-7, with TRBD1 matching 8 bases. Trimming at V came to 6 bases and at J to 3 bases, leaving 10 bases not matched to a gene. Germline loops: CDR1 MDHEN, CDR2 SYDVKM. CDR3 length equals 15 residues.

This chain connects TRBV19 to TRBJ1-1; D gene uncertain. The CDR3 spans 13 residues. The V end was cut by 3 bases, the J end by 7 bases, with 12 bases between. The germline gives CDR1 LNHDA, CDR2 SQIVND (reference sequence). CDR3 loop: CASSIAIGYEAFF. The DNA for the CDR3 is TGTGCCAGTAGTATCGCTATCGGCTATGAAGCTTTCTTT.

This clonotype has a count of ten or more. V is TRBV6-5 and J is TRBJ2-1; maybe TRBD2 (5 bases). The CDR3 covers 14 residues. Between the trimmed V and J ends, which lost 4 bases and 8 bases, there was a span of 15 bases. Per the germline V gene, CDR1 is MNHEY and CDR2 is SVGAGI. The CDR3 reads CASSWSGSIDEQFF. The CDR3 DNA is TGTGCCAGCAGTTGGTCGGGGTCAATCGATGAGCAGTTCTTC.

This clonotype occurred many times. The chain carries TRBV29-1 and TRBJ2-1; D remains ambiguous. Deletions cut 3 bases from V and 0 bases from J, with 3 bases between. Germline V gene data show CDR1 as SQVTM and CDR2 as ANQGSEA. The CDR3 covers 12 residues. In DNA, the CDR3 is TGCAGCGTTGACATCTCCTACAATGAGCAGTTCTTC. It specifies CSVDISYNEQFF.

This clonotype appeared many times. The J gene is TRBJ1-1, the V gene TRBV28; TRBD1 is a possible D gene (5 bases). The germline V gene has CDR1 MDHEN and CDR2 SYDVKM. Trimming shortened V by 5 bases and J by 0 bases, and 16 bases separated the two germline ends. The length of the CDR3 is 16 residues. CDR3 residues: CASSLPSGTVNTEAFF. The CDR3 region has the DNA TGTGCCAGCAGTCTCCCGTCCGGGACCGTGAACACTGAAGCTTTCTTT.

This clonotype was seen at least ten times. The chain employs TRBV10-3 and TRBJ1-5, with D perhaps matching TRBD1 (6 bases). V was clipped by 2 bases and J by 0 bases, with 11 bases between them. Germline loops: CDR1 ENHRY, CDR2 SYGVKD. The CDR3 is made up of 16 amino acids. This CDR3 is CAISERGQNSNQPQHF. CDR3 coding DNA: TGTGCCATCAGTGAGCGAGGACAGAATAGCAATCAGCCCCAGCATTTT.

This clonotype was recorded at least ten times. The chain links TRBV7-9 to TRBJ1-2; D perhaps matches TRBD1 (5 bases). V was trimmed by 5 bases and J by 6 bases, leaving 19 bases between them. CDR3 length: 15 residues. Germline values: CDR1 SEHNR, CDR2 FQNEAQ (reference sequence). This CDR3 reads CASSTERQGPDGYTF. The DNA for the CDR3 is TGTGCCAGCAGCACAGAACGGCAGGGCCCGGATGGCTACACCTTC.

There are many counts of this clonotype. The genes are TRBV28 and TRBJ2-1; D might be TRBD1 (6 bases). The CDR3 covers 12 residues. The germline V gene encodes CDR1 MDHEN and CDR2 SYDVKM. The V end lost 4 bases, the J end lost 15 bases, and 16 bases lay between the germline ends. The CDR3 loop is CASSSGGQKGFF. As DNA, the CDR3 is TGTGCCAGCAGTTCAGGCGGACAGAAAGGGTTCTTC.

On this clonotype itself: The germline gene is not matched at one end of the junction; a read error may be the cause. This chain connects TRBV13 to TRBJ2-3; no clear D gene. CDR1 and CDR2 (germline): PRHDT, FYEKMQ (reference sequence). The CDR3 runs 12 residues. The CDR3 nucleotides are TGTGCCAGCAGCCCCCACACAAATACGCAGTATTTT. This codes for CASSPHTNTQYF.

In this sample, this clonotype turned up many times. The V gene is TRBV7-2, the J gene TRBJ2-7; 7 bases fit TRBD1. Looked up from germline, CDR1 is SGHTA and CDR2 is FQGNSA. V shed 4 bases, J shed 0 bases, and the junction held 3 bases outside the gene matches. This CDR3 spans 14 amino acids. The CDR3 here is CASSWDSSSYEQYF. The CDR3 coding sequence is TGTGCCAGCAGCTGGGACAGTAGCTCCTACGAGCAGTACTTC.

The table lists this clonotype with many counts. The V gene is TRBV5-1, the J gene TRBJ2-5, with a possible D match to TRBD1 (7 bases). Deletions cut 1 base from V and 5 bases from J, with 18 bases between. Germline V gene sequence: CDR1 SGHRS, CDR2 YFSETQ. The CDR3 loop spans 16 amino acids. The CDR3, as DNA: TGCGCCAGCAGCTTGACGTACAGGGGACTGGGGGAGACCCAGTACTTC. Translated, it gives CASSLTYRGLGETQYF. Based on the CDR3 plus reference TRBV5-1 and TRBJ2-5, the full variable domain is KAGVTQTPRYLIKTRGQQVTLSCSPISGHRSVSWYQQTPGQGLQFLFEYFSETQRNKGNFPGRFSGRQFSNSRSEMNVSTLELGDSALYLCASSLTYRGLGETQYFGPGTRLLVL.

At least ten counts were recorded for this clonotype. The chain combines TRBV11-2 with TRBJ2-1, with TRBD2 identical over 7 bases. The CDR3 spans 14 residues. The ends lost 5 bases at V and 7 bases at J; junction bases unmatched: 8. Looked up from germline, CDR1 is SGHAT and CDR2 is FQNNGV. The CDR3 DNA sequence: TGTGCCAGCAGCCCCCTACGGGGGGTTAATGAGCAGTTCTTC. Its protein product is CASSPLRGVNEQFF. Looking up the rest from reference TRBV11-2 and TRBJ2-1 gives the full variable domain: EAGVAQSPRYKIIEKRQSVAFWCNPISGHATLYWYQQILGQGPKLLIQFQNNGVVDDSQLPKDRFSAERLKGVDSTLKIQPAKLEDSAVYLCASSPLRGVNEQFFGPGTRLTVL.

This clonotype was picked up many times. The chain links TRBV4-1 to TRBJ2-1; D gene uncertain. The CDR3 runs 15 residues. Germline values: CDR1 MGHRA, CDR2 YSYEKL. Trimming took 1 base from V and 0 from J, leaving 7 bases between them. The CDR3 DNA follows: TGCGCCAGCAGCCAAGGGTGGGACTCCTACAATGAGCAGTTCTTC. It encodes CASSQGWDSYNEQFF.

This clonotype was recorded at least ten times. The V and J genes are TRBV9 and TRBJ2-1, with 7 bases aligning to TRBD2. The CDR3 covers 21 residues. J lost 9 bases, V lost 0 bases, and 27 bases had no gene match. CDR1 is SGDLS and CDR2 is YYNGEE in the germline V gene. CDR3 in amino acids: CASSVGRGRVGGRGYRSEQFF. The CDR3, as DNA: TGTGCCAGCAGCGTAGGGCGCGGTCGAGTCGGCGGGAGAGGCTATAGGAGTGAGCAGTTCTTC.

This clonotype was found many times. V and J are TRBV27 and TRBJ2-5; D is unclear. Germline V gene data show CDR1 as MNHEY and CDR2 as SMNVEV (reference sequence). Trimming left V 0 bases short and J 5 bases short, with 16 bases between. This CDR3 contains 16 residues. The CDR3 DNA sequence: TGTGCCAGCAGTTTATCGAGTGCAACGGTTTTGGAGACCCAGTACTTC. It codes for CASSLSSATVLETQYF.